Presented here are 32 T cell receptor beta chains from one specimen sequenced in a study of blood T cell repertoires in COVID-19. The data were produced by immunoSEQ multiplex PCR, yet TCRdb's version contains in-frame clones alone and is incomplete. This table has around 400,000 clones, about 90% appearing once. Sequencing used peripheral blood. The receptors derive from a woman in her fifties or sixties with COVID-19, enrolled during active disease.

The genes are TRBV7-9 and TRBJ1-1; no definite D call. CDR1 SEHNR and CDR2 FQNEAQ come from the germline V gene (reference sequence). The CDR3 covers 13 residues. V dropped 0 bases and J dropped 6 bases, with 8 bases sitting between them. CDR3 DNA sequence: TGTGCCAGCAGCTTAGCGGCTGTGCCTGAAGCTTTCTTT. Translation: CASSLAAVPEAFF.

V usage is TRBV2 and J usage is TRBJ1-5; 8 bases match TRBD1. CDR1 is SNHLY, CDR2 FYNNEI, per germline. The V segment lost 6 bases and the J segment 4 bases; nucleotides outside the gene matches: 5. The CDR3 consists of 14 residues. CDR3 DNA sequence: TGTGCCAGCAGATCGGACAGGGTGAATCAGCCCCAGCATTTT. Its protein product is CASRSDRVNQPQHF.

The chain recombines TRBV6-6 with TRBJ1-5; the D gene is possibly TRBD1 (5 bases). CDR1 is MNHNY, CDR2 SVGAGI, per germline (reference sequence). CDR3 length: 14 residues. The ends were cut back, 5 bases at V and 4 bases at J, with 12 bases in the middle. CDR3 nucleotides: TGTGCCAGCAGTCTGGGGGGTGGGAATCAGCCCCAGCATTTT. Protein product: CASSLGGGNQPQHF.

V gene TRBV13 combines with J gene TRBJ2-2; D gene uncertain. V was cut by 0 bases and J by 1 base, with 9 bases left in between. The CDR3 runs to 16 residues. From germline, CDR1 is PRHDT and CDR2 FYEKMQ (reference sequence). The CDR3: CASSLGRAGNTGELFF. CDR3 bases: TGTGCCAGCAGCTTAGGCAGAGCAGGGAACACCGGGGAGCTGTTTTTT.

This chain links TRBV20-1 with TRBJ1-2; D remains ambiguous. The CDR3 sequence is 14 residues long. The V gene lost 3 bases and the J gene lost 8 bases, with 19 bases spanning the gap. Germline loops: CDR1 DFQATT, CDR2 SNEGSKA (reference sequence). The CDR3 bases are TGCAGTGCTAGTCCTCACCGGGCCGGGAAGGGCTACACCTTC. Translated: CSASPHRAGKGYTF.

The J gene is TRBJ1-4, the V gene TRBV19; D unclear. CDR3 size: 15 residues. CDR1 and CDR2 from the germline V gene are LNHDA and SQIVND (reference sequence). V lost 3 bases to trimming and J lost 0 bases, with 8 bases between them. The CDR3 DNA sequence: TGTGCCAGTAGTATCCAACGGGCAACTAATGAAAAACTGTTTTTT. This codes for CASSIQRATNEKLFF.

In this sample, this clone turned up once. The chain joins TRBV28 to TRBJ1-3; 7 bases align to TRBD1. Trimming removed 8 bases from V and 0 bases from J; junction bases left unmatched: 10. Germline CDR1 is MDHEN and CDR2 is SYDVKM. The CDR3 spans 16 residues. CDR3 in DNA: TGTGCCAGCCGTAAATCGGGACAGCACTCTGGAAACACCATATATTTT. The encoded protein is CASRKSGQHSGNTIYF.

Only one count was recorded for this clone. Within the sample, other DNA sequences also encode this same CDR3. CDR3 sequence: CASSQESRTEAFF. CDR3 bases: TGTGCCAGCAGCCAAGAATCGCGGACAGAAGCTTTCTTT. The chain uses TRBV3-1 (or the pseudogene TRBV3-2) and TRBJ1-1, with a tentative D call TRBD1 (5 bases). This CDR3 has 13 amino acids. V lost 0 bases and J 8 bases, leaving 10 bases between the germline ends. Germline values: CDR1 LGHDT, CDR2 YNNKEL (reference sequence).

The chain combines TRBV5-5 with TRBJ2-5; weak D call: TRBD1 (6 bases). V gave up 2 bases and J gave up 2 bases, with 10 bases separating them. This CDR3 comprises 14 residues. Per the germline V gene, CDR1 is SGHKS and CDR2 is YYEKEE (reference sequence). CDR3 protein: CASSFGQLQETQYF. As DNA, the CDR3 is TGTGCCAGCAGCTTCGGACAGCTGCAAGAGACCCAGTACTTC. Using reference TRBV5-5 and TRBJ2-5 for the parts outside the CDR3, the full variable domain is DAGVTQSPTHLIKTRGQQVTLRCSPISGHKSVSWYQQVLGQGPQFIFQYYEKEERGRGNFPDRFSARQFPNYSSELNVNALLLGDSALYLCASSFGQLQETQYFGPGTRLLVL.

This rearrangement joins TRBV7-8 to TRBJ2-7; D unresolved. V lost 5 bases and J lost 2, with 16 bases in between. This CDR3 contains 15 residues. Germline values: CDR1 SGHVS, CDR2 FQNEAQ. The CDR3 here is CASSPSQVSPYEQYF. The CDR3 DNA is TGTGCCAGCAGCCCCTCGCAGGTCTCCCCCTACGAGCAGTACTTC.

A single count supports this clone. The CDR3, as DNA: TGTGCCAGCAAGCGACAGGGTGGCACAGATACGCAGTATTTT. Translation: CASKRQGGTDTQYF. The chain employs TRBV2 and TRBJ2-3, with 7 bases that match TRBD1. The CDR3 sequence is 14 residues long. Per germline, CDR1 SNHLY and CDR2 FYNNEI. Trimming cost V 7 bases and J 1 base; bases outside gene matches: 5.

This clone was found once. The V gene is TRBV7-6, the J gene TRBJ2-7; 12 nucleotides match TRBD1. Germline V CDR1 and CDR2: SGHVS, FNYEAQ. After removal of 7 bases from V and 6 bases from J, the junction contained 7 bases not matched to a gene. There are 14 residues in the CDR3. The CDR3 here is CASKEGTGGIEQYF. The CDR3 bases are TGTGCCAGCAAAGAAGGGACAGGGGGCATCGAGCAGTACTTC.

The chain has TRBV29-1 and TRBJ1-2, with 7 positions matching TRBD1. Germline V gene data show CDR1 as SQVTM and CDR2 as ANQGSEA. The CDR3 is 14 residues long. V lost 2 bases, J lost 8 bases, and 11 bases stayed unmatched. The DNA for the CDR3 is TGCAGCGTTGAAAGTTCCCACAGGGGCAGCGGCTACACCTTC. This codes for CSVESSHRGSGYTF.

The chain is built from TRBV5-4 and TRBJ1-4, with unresolved D. Germline loops: CDR1 SGHNT, CDR2 YYREEE (reference sequence). The CDR3 contains 15 residues. V lost 1 base and J lost 5, with 12 bases in between. DNA for the CDR3: TGTGCCAGCAGCTTGACTACGGCCCCAAATGAAAAACTGTTTTTT. This codes for CASSLTTAPNEKLFF.

The V call is TRBV7-2, the J call TRBJ1-1; possible D gene TRBD1, 6 bases. The CDR3 extends over 17 amino acids. Trimming took 1 base from V and 0 from J, leaving 15 bases between them. Per the germline V gene, CDR1 is SGHTA and CDR2 is FQGNSA. This CDR3 reads CASSLGMTGWLNTEAFF. CDR3 DNA sequence: TGTGCCAGCAGCTTAGGGATGACAGGTTGGTTGAACACTGAAGCTTTCTTT.

The rearrangement links TRBV6-1 to TRBJ2-1; 9 nucleotides align to TRBD1. Germline CDR1 and CDR2: MNHNS and SASEGT. With V trimmed by 3 bases and J by 7 bases, 10 bases remained unmatched. The CDR3 sequence is 16 residues long. The CDR3, as DNA: TGTGCCAGCAGTGAGTACAGGGGGCGCTTGAATAATGAGCAGTTCTTC. This gives the protein CASSEYRGRLNNEQFF.

The V gene is TRBV7-3, the J gene TRBJ2-1, with 16 bases fitting TRBD2. This CDR3 has 16 residues. Germline trimming cut 5 bases from V and 7 bases from J; bases unmatched to any gene: 5. Germline CDR1 is SGHTA and CDR2 is FQGTGA. Here the CDR3 reads CASSPPGLAGGNEQFF. CDR3 nucleotide sequence: TGTGCCAGCAGCCCCCCGGGACTAGCGGGGGGGAATGAGCAGTTCTTC.

This chain uses TRBV7-3 with TRBJ2-1; 9 nucleotides line up with TRBD1. This CDR3 has 14 amino acids. The trim removed 8 bases at V and 13 bases at J, leaving 15 bases unmatched. Germline V CDR1 and CDR2: SGHTA, FQGTGA. The chain's CDR3 is CASGPGQGLRIQFF. The DNA for the CDR3 is TGTGCCAGCGGCCCGGGACAGGGATTGAGGATCCAGTTCTTC.

The sample holds a few counts of this clone. The rearrangement uses TRBV7-8 and TRBJ1-5; 8 positions agree with TRBD1. CDR3 length: 14 residues. Trimming removed 5 bases from V and 5 bases from J; junction bases left unmatched: 5. Germline V gene sequence: CDR1 SGHVS, CDR2 FQNEAQ. Written as DNA, the CDR3 is TGTGCCAGCAGCACGGACAGGGCGCATCAGCCCCAGCATTTT. Its translation: CASSTDRAHQPQHF.

The chain joins TRBV11-2 to TRBJ1-2; possibly TRBD1 for D (6 bases). With 0 bases removed from V and 8 bases from J, the gap between germline ends came to 10 bases. The CDR3 runs 13 residues. The germline V gene encodes CDR1 SGHAT and CDR2 FQNNGV. CDR3 amino acids: CASSLDLGHGYTF. CDR3 bases: TGTGCCAGCAGCTTAGATCTGGGACACGGCTACACCTTC.

The V gene is TRBV2, the J gene TRBJ1-5; D gene unclear. Trimming removed 5 bases from V and 4 bases from J, with 9 bases in between. CDR1 is SNHLY, CDR2 FYNNEI, per germline. The CDR3 consists of 13 residues. The CDR3 DNA follows: TGTGCCAGCAGTATGGGGAGAAATCAGCCCCAGCATTTT. It yields the protein CASSMGRNQPQHF.

The CDR3 region is CASSIRGLGNQPQHF. The CDR3 DNA follows: TGTGCCAGTAGTATACGAGGGCTGGGCAATCAGCCCCAGCATTTT. The rearrangement links TRBV19 to TRBJ1-5, with unresolved D. The germline CDR1 and CDR2 sequences are LNHDA and SQIVND (reference sequence). CDR3 size: 15 residues. Trimming shortened V by 2 bases and J by 2 bases, and 10 bases separated the two germline ends. The full variable domain, completed using reference TRBV19 and TRBJ1-5, is DGGITQSPKYLFRKEGQNVTLSCEQNLNHDAMYWYRQDPGQGLRLIYYSQIVNDFQKGDIAEGYSVSREKKESFPLTVTSAQKNPTAFYLCASSIRGLGNQPQHFGDGTRLSIL.

The gene calls are TRBV2 and TRBJ2-7, with 8 nucleotides matching TRBD2. V shed 9 bases, J shed 6 bases, and the junction held 10 bases outside the gene matches. CDR1 and CDR2 from the germline V gene are SNHLY and FYNNEI. CDR3 length: 13 residues. The CDR3 DNA is TGTGCCAGGGCGGGGGGACGGAATTCCGAGCAGTACTTC. Translation gives CARAGGRNSEQYF.

The chain uses TRBV3-1 (or the pseudogene TRBV3-2) and TRBJ1-2; D ambiguous. V was clipped by 4 bases and J by 6 bases, with 9 bases between them. This CDR3 is 12 amino acids long. Germline assignment: CDR1 LGHDT and CDR2 YNNKEL (reference sequence). This CDR3 reads CASSRQADGYTF. Here the CDR3 DNA reads TGTGCCAGCAGCCGCCAGGCCGATGGCTACACCTTC.

The chain employs TRBV19 and TRBJ2-3; D not resolved. Germline CDR1 LNHDA, CDR2 SQIVND (reference sequence). V shed 4 bases and J shed 0 bases, with 8 bases lying between them. The CDR3 has 14 residues. DNA for the CDR3: TGTGCCAGTAGTAGTCCGGGTAGCACAGATACGCAGTATTTT. This translates into CASSSPGSTDTQYF.

This clone was recorded a few times. The chain carries TRBV9 and TRBJ2-2; unclear D gene. This CDR3 is 14 amino acids long. Germline V gene sequence: CDR1 SGDLS, CDR2 YYNGEE. V dropped 0 bases and J dropped 4 bases, with 7 bases sitting between them. CDR3 DNA sequence: TGTGCCAGCAGCGTAGCTACGTCCACCGGGGAGCTGTTTTTT. It translates to CASSVATSTGELFF.

This clone was seen only once. The rearrangement uses TRBV5-1 and TRBJ2-3; tentatively, D is TRBD1 (5 bases). Germline-derived CDR1 and CDR2 are SGHRS and YFSETQ. The V end lost 5 bases, the J end lost 2 bases, and 18 bases lay between the germline ends. This CDR3 spans 16 amino acids. Here the CDR3 DNA reads TGCGCCAGCAGGTCCGGACATTTTCTTCCCACAGATACGCAGTATTTT. Translation: CASRSGHFLPTDTQYF.

The V gene is TRBV5-1, the J gene TRBJ2-7, with 7 bases that match TRBD1. This CDR3 region has 14 residues. The germline V gene has CDR1 SGHRS and CDR2 YFSETQ. V lost 5 bases and J lost 2; bases outside the gene matches: 7. CDR3 nucleotides: TGCGCCAGCAGGGGGACAGCTGGGACCTACGAGCAGTACTTC. This gives the protein CASRGTAGTYEQYF.

The V and J genes are TRBV5-5 and TRBJ2-2; TRBD1 matches at 12 bases. The ends lost 4 bases at V and 7 bases at J; junction bases unmatched: 8. The CDR3 spans 16 residues. CDR1 is SGHKS, CDR2 YYEKEE, per germline (reference sequence). The CDR3 sequence: CASSPGQGAVFGELFF. The CDR3 DNA reads TGTGCCAGCAGCCCGGGACAGGGGGCGGTTTTCGGGGAGCTGTTTTTT. The complete variable domain, with remaining parts taken from reference TRBV5-5 and TRBJ2-2, reads DAGVTQSPTHLIKTRGQQVTLRCSPISGHKSVSWYQQVLGQGPQFIFQYYEKEERGRGNFPDRFSARQFPNYSSELNVNALLLGDSALYLCASSPGQGAVFGELFFGEGSRLTVL.

This sequence joins TRBV5-1 and TRBJ2-2, with 12 bases matching TRBD2. Trimming cost V 3 bases and J 5 bases; bases outside gene matches: 11. Germline assignment: CDR1 SGHRS and CDR2 YFSETQ. The CDR3 spans 18 residues. CDR3 amino acids: CASSSYRTSGVGTGELFF. CDR3 DNA: TGCGCCAGCAGCTCGTACCGGACTAGCGGGGTCGGAACCGGGGAGCTGTTTTTT.

J is TRBJ2-6 and V is TRBV19; D unresolved. V was shortened by 5 bases and J by 0 bases, with 8 bases between the two germline ends. CDR1 and CDR2 (germline): LNHDA, SQIVND (reference sequence). The CDR3 length is 15 residues. CDR3 sequence reads: CASSPARSGANVLTF. The CDR3 region has the DNA TGTGCCAGTAGTCCTGCGCGCTCTGGGGCCAACGTCCTGACTTTC.

The V gene is TRBV7-6, the J gene TRBJ1-1; D might be TRBD1 (6 bases). The CDR3 extends over 15 amino acids. From germline, CDR1 is SGHVS and CDR2 FNYEAQ. Between the trimmed V and J ends, which lost 1 base and 0 bases, there was a span of 9 bases. The CDR3 coding sequence is TGTGCCAGCAGCTTAGAGGGACACGTGAACACTGAAGCTTTCTTT. Amino acids: CASSLEGHVNTEAFF.